This TCR beta chain derives from a study of blood T cells in healthy people across ages (dated by TCRdb to between 2015 and 2017). Regarding the research as a whole: Template switching captured roughly one uniquely barcoded TCR beta cDNA molecule per two T cells in model experiments. To track age-related changes in TCR beta repertoire diversity, the study relied on deep sequencing normalized with unique cDNA molecular identifiers. Four age groups were formed from the donors: young (average approximately 15 years), middle-aged (approximately 39), aged (over 55) and long-lived (roughly 81). To avoid experimental bias, donors of different ages were distributed randomly across sequencing lanes. Using the same blood draw, the study looked at two additional independent replicas of 1 million unique cDNA reads for two donors, one aged 18 to 30 and the other aged 80 or older.

The 39 donors, aged about 6 to 95 years, were systemically healthy Caucasian individuals from Russia. About 9.8 milliliters of peripheral blood were drawn from each donor into EDTA-treated Vacutainer tubes. Ficoll-Paque density-gradient centrifugation was used to isolate PBMCs, with at least 7 million obtained per sample. Trizol reagent was used to extract total RNA from the PBMCs, yielding at least 5 micrograms per sample. For every donor, an aliquot of PBMCs went through flow cytometry to measure the percentages of naive CD45RAhigh/CD27high T cells. This clonotype was picked up a small number of times. The antigen it recognizes is unknown. There are no base qualities to consult, and no much larger clone falls within one base. Counted from cysteine to phenylalanine, this CDR3 has 14 amino acids. Just the 42-base CDR3 DNA is kept, in frame starting at base 1. V sheds 3 bases and J sheds 4 bases, leaving 11 bases between their ends. CDR1 and CDR2 are read off the germline V gene as SGDLS and YYNGEE.

General study outcomes and caveats: Compared with the aged group, the long-lived group had more naive CD4+ T cells, fewer expanded clones and increased TCR diversity, a pattern suggesting age selection. Observed TCR beta diversity per million T cells fell roughly linearly with age, and a significant reduction was already apparent by age around 36. Because donor CMV infection status was unknown, age-related changes in expanded clonotypes were potentially confounded. Estimates of total diversity based on one million sequenced T cells were regarded as lower bounds and as underestimates. Observed TCR beta diversity correlated strongly with the percentage of naive T cells measured by flow cytometry. Because profiling used bulk unsorted PBMCs, naive and antigen-experienced compartments could not be compared conclusively.

Libraries were built with 5' RACE. This sample was sequenced with an Illumina HiSeq 2500. A second PCR of roughly 7 to 11 cycles was performed with a sample-barcoded 5' primer and a J-beta primer mix. A template-switch 5' adaptor carrying 12 random nucleotides introduced a unique molecular identifier onto each TCR beta cDNA molecule. Each sample yielded at least 2.5 million CDR3-containing paired-end reads. First-strand cDNA was synthesized from all RNA with the Mint cDNA synthesis kit, primed by a TRBC-specific oligonucleotide. After uracil-DNA glycosylase treatment, a first 18-cycle PCR used universal primers M1SS and BC2_uni_R on all cDNA. The original methods were these. Each sample was normalized by randomly selecting 1 million high-quality reads, each carrying a distinct molecular identifier. Reads sharing molecular identifiers were discarded rather than binned into consensus sequences. MiTCR, set to a Q25 quality threshold and the strictest error-elimination algorithm, was used for CDR3 identification, clonotype clustering and error correction. A nonparametric unseen species model using Euler transformation provided a lower-bound estimate of total TCR beta diversity. In-frame beta chains were kept once TCRdb had trimmed the public reads at Q25 with fastp and called clones with MiXCR. Rows merge per CDR3 protein into single entries with the most common DNA and genes. In this record, the V and J calls reflect TCRdb's handling and not the investigators' own analysis. The table for this sample lists roughly 2 million distinct CDR3 sequences; about 49% of them were counted only once. 2.1% of the sample rests with the top ten.

Material: blood. The chain uses TRBV9 and TRBJ1-5; tentative D gene TRBD1, with 5 bases matching. This receptor was identified in a woman between 40 and 55 years old in good health. The CDR3 protein is CASSAAGRNQPQHF. The nucleotide sequence is given as TGTGCCAGCAGCGCGGCAGGGAGAAATCAGCCCCAGCATTTT.